This TCR beta chain is from a study of blood T cell repertoires in COVID-19. Background on the study: Sources were T cells, B-cell-depleted T cells, or PBMCs; the material itself was cDNA or gDNA.

V shed 7 bases and J shed 4 bases, with 16 bases lying between them. This CDR3 is built from 14 residues. Germline CDR1 reads LNHDA; CDR2 reads SQIVND (reference sequence). Clones were read by immunoSEQ multiplex PCR, and TCRdb kept only the in-frame ones, dropping some. The sample lists some 380,000 clones; nearly 90% were seen once. The study recruited people aged roughly 18 to 100 years across roughly 23 US areas. Donors were grouped by their self-reported clinical history. The TCR sequence derives from a woman aged 40 to 50 with acute COVID-19. Sequenced input: PBMCs or T cells enriched from blood (not recorded which). The chain employs TRBV19 and TRBJ1-1; tentatively, D is TRBD1 (6 bases). This chain's CDR3 is CASTFREGGTEAFF. CDR3 nucleotide sequence: TGTGCCAGTACCTTCAGGGAGGGGGGCACTGAAGCTTTCTTT.